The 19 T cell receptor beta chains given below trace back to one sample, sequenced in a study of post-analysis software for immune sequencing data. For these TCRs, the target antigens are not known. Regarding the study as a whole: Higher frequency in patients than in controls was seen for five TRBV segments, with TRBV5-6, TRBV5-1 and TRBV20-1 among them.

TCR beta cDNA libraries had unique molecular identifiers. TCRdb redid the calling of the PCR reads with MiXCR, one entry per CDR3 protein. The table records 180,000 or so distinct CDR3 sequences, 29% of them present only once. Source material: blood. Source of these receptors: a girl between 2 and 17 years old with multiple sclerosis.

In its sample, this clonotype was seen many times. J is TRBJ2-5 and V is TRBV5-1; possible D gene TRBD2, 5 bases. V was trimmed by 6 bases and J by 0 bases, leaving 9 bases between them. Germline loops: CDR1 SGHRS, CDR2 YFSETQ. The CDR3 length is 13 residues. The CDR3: CASNLDYQETQYF. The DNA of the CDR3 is TGCGCCAGCAACCTGGACTACCAAGAGACCCAGTACTTC.

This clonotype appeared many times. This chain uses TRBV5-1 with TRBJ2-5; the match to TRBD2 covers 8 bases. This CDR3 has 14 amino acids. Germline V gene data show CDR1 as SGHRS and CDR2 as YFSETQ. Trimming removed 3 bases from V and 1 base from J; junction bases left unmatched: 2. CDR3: CASSWTSSQETQYF. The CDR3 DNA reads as TGCGCCAGCAGCTGGACTAGCAGCCAAGAGACCCAGTACTTC.

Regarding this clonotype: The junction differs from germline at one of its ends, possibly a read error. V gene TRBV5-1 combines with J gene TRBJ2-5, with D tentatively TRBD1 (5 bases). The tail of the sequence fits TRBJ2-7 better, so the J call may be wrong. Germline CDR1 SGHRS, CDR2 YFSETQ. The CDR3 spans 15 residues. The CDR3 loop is CASSLEQDGSCEQYF. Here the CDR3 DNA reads TGCGCCAGCAGCTTGGAACAGGATGGCTCCTGCGAGCAGTACTTC.

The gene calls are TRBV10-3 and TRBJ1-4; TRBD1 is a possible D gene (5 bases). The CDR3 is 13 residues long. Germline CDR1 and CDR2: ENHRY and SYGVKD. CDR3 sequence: CAHRRRENEKLFF. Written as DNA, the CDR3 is TGTGCTCACCGTCGCAGGGAGAATGAAAAACTGTTTTTT.

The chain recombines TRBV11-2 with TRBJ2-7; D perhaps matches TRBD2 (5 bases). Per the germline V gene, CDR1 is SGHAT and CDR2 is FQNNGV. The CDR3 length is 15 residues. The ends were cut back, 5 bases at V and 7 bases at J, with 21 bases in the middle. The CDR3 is CASSLAPGTYNEQYF. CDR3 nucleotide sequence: TGTGCCAGCAGCCTAGCCCCCGGAACCTACAATGAGCAGTACTTC.

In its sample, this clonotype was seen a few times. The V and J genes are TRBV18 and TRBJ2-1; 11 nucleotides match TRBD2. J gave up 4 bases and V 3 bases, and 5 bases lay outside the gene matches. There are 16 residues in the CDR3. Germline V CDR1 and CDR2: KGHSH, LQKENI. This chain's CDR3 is CASSPLLAGVYNEQFF. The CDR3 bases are TGTGCCAGCTCACCCTTACTAGCGGGAGTTTACAATGAGCAGTTCTTC.

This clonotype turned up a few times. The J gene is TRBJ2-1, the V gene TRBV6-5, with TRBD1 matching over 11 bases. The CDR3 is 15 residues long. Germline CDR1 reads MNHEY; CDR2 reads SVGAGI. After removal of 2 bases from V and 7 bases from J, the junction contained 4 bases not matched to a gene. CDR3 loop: CASSYRGTGGNEQFF. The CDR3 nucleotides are TGTGCCAGCAGTTACAGGGGGACAGGGGGAAATGAGCAGTTCTTC.

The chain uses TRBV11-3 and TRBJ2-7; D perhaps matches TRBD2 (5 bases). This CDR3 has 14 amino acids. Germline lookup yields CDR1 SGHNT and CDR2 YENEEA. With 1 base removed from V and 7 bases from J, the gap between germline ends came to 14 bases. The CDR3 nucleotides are TGTGCCAGCAGCTTAGGGCCCGGGATCGATGAGCAGTACTTC. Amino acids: CASSLGPGIDEQYF.

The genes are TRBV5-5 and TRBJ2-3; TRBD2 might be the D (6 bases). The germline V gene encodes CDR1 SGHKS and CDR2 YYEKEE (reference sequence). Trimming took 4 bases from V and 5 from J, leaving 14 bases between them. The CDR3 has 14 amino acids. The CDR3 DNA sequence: TGTGCCAGCAGCCTAGGACTATGGGGAGATACGCAGTATTTT. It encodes CASSLGLWGDTQYF. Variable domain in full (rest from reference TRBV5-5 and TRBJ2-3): DAGVTQSPTHLIKTRGQQVTLRCSPISGHKSVSWYQQVLGQGPQFIFQYYEKEERGRGNFPDRFSARQFPNYSSELNVNALLLGDSALYLCASSLGLWGDTQYFGPGTRLTVL.

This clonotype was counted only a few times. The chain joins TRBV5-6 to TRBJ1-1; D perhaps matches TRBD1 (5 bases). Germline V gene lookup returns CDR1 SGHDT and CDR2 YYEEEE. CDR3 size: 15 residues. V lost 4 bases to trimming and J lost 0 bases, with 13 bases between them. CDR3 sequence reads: CASSRLGTLNTEAFF. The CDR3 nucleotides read TGTGCCAGCAGCCGGCTTGGGACTTTGAACACTGAAGCTTTCTTT.

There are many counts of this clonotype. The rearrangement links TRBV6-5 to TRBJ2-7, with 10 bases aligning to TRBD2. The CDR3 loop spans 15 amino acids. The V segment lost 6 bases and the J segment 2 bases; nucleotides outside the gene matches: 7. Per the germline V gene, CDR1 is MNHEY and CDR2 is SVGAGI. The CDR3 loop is CASSLPSGGPYEQYF. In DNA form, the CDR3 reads TGTGCCAGCAGCCTTCCTAGCGGGGGTCCCTACGAGCAGTACTTC.

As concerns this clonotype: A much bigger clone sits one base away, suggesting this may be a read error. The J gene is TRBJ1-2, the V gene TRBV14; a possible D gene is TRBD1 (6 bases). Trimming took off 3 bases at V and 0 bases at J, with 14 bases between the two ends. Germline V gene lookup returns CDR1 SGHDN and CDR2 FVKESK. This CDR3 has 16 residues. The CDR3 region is CASSHRGGLANYGYTF. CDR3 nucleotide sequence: TGTGCCAGCAGCCACCGAGGGGGACTTGCTAACTATGGCTACACCTTC.

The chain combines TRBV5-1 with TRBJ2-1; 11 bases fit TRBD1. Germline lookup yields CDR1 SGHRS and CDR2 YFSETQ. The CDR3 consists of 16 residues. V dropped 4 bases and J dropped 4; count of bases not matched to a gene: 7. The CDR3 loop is CASSGMGQGEYNEQFF. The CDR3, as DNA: TGCGCCAGCAGCGGAATGGGACAGGGGGAATACAATGAGCAGTTCTTC.

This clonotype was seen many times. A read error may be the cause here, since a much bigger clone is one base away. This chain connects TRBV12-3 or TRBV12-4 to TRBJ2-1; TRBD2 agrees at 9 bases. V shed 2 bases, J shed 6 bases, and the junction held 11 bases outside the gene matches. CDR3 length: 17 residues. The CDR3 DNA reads TGTGCCAGCAGTTTATTCGGCGGGAGGGTTAAGGGCAATGAGCAGTTCTTC. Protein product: CASSLFGGRVKGNEQFF.

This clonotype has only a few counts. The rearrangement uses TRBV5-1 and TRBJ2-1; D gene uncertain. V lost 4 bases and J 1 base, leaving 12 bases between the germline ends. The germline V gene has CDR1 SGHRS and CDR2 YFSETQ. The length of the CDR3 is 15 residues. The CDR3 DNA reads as TGCGCCAGCAGCCTGGCGACTGAATCCTACAATGAGCAGTTCTTC. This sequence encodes CASSLATESYNEQFF.

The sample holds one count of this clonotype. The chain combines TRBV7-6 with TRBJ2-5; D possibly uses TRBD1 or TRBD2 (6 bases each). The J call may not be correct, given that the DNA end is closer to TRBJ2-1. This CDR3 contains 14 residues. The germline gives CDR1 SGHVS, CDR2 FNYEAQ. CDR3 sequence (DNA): TGTGCCAGCAGCTTAGAGGCGGGACAAGAGACCCAGTTCTTC. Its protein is CASSLEAGQETQFF.

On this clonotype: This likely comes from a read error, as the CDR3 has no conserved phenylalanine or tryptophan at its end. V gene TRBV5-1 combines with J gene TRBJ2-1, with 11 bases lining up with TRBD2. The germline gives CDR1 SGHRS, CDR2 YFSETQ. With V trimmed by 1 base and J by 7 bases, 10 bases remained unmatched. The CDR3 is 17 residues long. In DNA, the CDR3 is TGCGCCAGCAGCTTGACGCTAGCGGGGGGAACAGCGAATGAGCAGTTCGTC. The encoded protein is CASSLTLAGGTANEQFV.

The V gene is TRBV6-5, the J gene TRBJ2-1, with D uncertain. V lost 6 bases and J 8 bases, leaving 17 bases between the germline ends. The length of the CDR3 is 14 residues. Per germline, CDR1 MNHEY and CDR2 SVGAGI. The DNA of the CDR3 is TGTGCCAGCAGAGGAGCCGTTATCACCCATGAGCAGTTCTTC. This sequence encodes CASRGAVITHEQFF.

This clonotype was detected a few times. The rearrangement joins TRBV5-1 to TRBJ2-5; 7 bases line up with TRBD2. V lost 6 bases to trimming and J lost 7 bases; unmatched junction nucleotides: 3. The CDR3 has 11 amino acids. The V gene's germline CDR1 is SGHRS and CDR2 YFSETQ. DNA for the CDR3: TGCGCCAGCACAACGGGAGGGACCCAGTACTTC. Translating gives CASTTGGTQYF.